A selection of T cell receptor beta chains follows, all from one sample in a study of cytomegalovirus exposure and HLA in healthy donors. Profiling relied on immunoSEQ multiplex PCR, and the TCRdb table lists in-frame clones only, not all of them. The sample consists of about 200,000 clones, roughly 79% of them appearing once. Sequencing used PBMCs. The receptors shown here come from a man between 18 and 29 years old in good health and CMV-seronegative. CDR3s include the opening cysteine and the closing phenylalanine or tryptophan. D genes are given only for firm matches. The size of a clone is reported for some rows only, either as once, few or many, or as a class for expanded clones.

length | D | J | V | size | CDR3 | DNA
16 | NA | TRBJ1-2 | TRBV27 | NA | CASSLGGRAPNYGYTF | TGTGCCAGCAGTTTAGGCGGCAGGGCACCTAACTATGGCTACACCTTC
15 | TRBD1 | TRBJ2-3 | TRBV7-8 | NA | CASSADRGSTDTQYF | TGTGCCAGCAGCGCCGACAGGGGGAGCACAGATACGCAGTATTTT
15 | TRBD1 | TRBJ1-2 | TRBV18 | NA | CASSPPGQGAYGYTF | TGTGCCAGCTCACCACCGGGACAGGGGGCCTATGGCTACACCTTC
17 | NA | TRBJ2-7 | TRBV7-2 | NA | CASSTTPGSRPSYEQYF | TGTGCCAGCAGCACCACCCCCGGGTCCCGACCTTCCTACGAGCAGTACTTC
14 | NA | TRBJ1-4 | TRBV4-2 | NA | CASSQGGLREKLFF | TGTGCCAGCAGCCAGGGGGGGCTAAGGGAAAAACTGTTTTTT
14 | NA | TRBJ2-5 | TRBV15 | NA | CATGTQGGQETQYF | TGTGCCACCGGAACCCAGGGTGGCCAAGAGACCCAGTACTTC
18 | TRBD2 | TRBJ2-1 | TRBV7-9 | NA | CASSLALSAGGPLNEQFF | TGTGCCAGCAGCTTAGCCTTATCGGCGGGAGGGCCCCTCAATGAGCAGTTCTTC
17 | NA | TRBJ1-3 | TRBV11-3 | NA | CASSLGGWKYSGNTIYF | TGTGCCAGCAGCTTAGGCGGATGGAAATACTCTGGAAACACCATATATTTT
15 | NA | TRBJ1-2 | TRBV7-8 | few | CASSAQGLTLDGYTF | TGTGCCAGCAGCGCCCAGGGATTGACGTTGGATGGCTACACCTTC
16 | TRBD1 | TRBJ2-3 | TRBV2 | NA | CASSQQTGVVTDTQYF | TGTGCCAGCAGTCAACAGACAGGGGTGGTGACAGATACGCAGTATTTT
13 | TRBD1 | TRBJ1-2 | TRBV6-5 | once | CATNGQGANGYTF | TGTGCCACCAACGGACAGGGGGCGAATGGCTACACCTTC
14 | TRBD1 | TRBJ1-1 | TRBV27 | NA | CASSFRTGIAEAFF | TGTGCCAGCAGTTTCCGGACAGGGATCGCTGAAGCTTTCTTT
15 | NA | TRBJ1-5 | TRBV5-6 | NA | CASSREDHSNQPQHF | TGTGCCAGCAGCCGGGAGGACCATAGCAATCAGCCCCAGCATTTT
16 | TRBD1 | TRBJ2-7 | TRBV4-2 | once | CASSQDGTGTSYEQYF | TGTGCCAGCAGCCAAGATGGGACAGGGACCTCCTACGAGCAGTACTTC
21 | NA | TRBJ2-1 | TRBV7-7 | NA | CASRYDKGSGGGPLFYNEQFF | TGTGCTAGCAGATACGACAAAGGTAGCGGTGGAGGGCCTTTATTTTACAATGAGCAGTTCTTC